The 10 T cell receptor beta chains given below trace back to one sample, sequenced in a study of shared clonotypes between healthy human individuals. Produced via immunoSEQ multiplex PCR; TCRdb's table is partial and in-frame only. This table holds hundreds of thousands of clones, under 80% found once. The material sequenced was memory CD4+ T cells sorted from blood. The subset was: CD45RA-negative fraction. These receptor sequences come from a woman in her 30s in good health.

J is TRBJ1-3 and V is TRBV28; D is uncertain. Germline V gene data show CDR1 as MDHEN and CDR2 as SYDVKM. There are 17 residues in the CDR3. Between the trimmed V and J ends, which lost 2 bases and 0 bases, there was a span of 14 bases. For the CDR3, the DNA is TGTGCCAGCAGTTTACCACGTCCCGCCCTCTCTGGAAACACCATATATTTT. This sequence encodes CASSLPRPALSGNTIYF.

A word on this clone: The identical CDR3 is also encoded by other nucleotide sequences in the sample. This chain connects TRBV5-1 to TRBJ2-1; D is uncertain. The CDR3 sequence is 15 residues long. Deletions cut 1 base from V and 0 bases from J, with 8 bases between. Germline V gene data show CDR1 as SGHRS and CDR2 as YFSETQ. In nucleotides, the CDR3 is TGCGCCAGCAGCTTGTCTAGTAGCTCCTACAATGAGCAGTTCTTC. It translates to CASSLSSSSYNEQFF.

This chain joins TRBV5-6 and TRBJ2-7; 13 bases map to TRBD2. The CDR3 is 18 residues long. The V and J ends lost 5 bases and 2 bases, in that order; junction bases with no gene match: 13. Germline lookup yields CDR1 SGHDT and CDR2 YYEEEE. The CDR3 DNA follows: TGTGCCAGCAGAGGTACCGGGACTAGCGGGACCATTACCTACGAGCAGTACTTC. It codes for CASRGTGTSGTITYEQYF. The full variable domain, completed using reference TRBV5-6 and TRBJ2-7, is DAGVTQSPTHLIKTRGQQVTLRCSPKSGHDTVSWYQQALGQGPQFIFQYYEEEERQRGNFPDRFSGHQFPNYSSELNVNALLLGDSALYLCASRGTGTSGTITYEQYFGPGTRLTVT.

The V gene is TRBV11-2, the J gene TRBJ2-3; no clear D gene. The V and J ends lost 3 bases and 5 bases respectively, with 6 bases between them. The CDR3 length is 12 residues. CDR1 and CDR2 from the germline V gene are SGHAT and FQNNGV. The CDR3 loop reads CASSLRIDTQYF. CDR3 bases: TGTGCCAGCAGCTTGCGGATAGATACGCAGTATTTT.

The CDR3 DNA sequence: TGTGCCAGCAGCCCCAGACAGGGTTCAACAGATACGCAGTATTTT. Encoded protein: CASSPRQGSTDTQYF. The gene calls are TRBV14 and TRBJ2-3, with TRBD1 matching 7 bases. The CDR3 spans 15 residues. Germline lookup yields CDR1 SGHDN and CDR2 FVKESK. The junction had 7 bases not matched to a gene; V was cut back by 4 bases and J by 3 bases. Full variable domain (missing parts from reference TRBV14 and TRBJ2-3): EAGVTQFPSHSVIEKGQTVTLRCDPISGHDNLYWYRRVMGKEIKFLLHFVKESKQDESGMPNNRFLAERTGGTYSTLKVQPAELEDSGVYFCASSPRQGSTDTQYFGPGTRLTVL.

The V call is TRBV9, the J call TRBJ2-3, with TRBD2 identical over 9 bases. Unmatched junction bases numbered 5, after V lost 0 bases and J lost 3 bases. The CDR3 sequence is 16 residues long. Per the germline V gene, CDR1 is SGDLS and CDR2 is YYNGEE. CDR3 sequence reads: CASSVVAGVSTDTQYF. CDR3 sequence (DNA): TGTGCCAGCAGCGTAGTAGCGGGGGTATCTACAGATACGCAGTATTTT.

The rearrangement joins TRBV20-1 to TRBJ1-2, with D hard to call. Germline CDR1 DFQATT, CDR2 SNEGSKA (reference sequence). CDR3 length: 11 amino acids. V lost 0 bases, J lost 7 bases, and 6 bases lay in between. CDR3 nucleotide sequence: TGCAGTGCTAGAGACGCCGTTGGCTACACCTTC. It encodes CSARDAVGYTF.

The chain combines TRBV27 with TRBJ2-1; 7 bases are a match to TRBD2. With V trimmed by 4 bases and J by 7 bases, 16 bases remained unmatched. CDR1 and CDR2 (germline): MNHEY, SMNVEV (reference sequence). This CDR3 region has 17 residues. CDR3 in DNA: TGTGCCAGCAGTTCAAACCTTAATGGACTAGAGCTAAATGAGCAGTTCTTC. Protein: CASSSNLNGLELNEQFF.

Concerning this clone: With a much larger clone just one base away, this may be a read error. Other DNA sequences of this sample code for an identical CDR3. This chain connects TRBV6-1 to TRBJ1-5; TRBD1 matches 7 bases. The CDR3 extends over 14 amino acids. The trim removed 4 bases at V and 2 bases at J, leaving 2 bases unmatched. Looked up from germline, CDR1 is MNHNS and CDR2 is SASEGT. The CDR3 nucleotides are TGTGCCAGCAGTGGCACAGGGGGCAATCAGCCCCAGCATTTT. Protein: CASSGTGGNQPQHF.

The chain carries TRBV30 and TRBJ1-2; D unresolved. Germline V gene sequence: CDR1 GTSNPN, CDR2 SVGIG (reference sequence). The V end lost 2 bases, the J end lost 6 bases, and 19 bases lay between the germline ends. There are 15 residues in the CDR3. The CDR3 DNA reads TGTGCCTGGAGTTTTGTCCCCCAGGCTATTGATGGCTACACCTTC. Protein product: CAWSFVPQAIDGYTF.